This T cell receptor (beta chain) was sequenced for a study of T cell repertoires in ileal Crohn's disease. Overall study context: About half received postoperative treatment, 10 to 11 with thiopurines and around 20 anti-TNF.

General study results and limits: Compared with CD4 T cells, sorted CD8 cells carried more expanded clones.

Assay used: immunoSEQ multiplex PCR; TCRdb lists only in-frame clones, some missing. The sample has 10,000 to 15,000 clones, approximately 81% seen once. V trimming: 3 bases; J trimming: 7 bases; junction bases outside the gene matches: 14. CDR1 and CDR2 from the germline V gene are SEHNR and FQNEAQ (reference sequence). The CDR3 consists of 17 residues. The time point here: neoterminal ileum biopsy at postoperative endoscopy, about 6 months after surgery. Eligibility required adulthood, ileal or ileocolonic Crohn's disease and indicated ileocolonic resection. Comments on this clone: Antigen: not known.

The sample comprised ileal tissue. The chain is built from TRBV7-9 and TRBJ1-5; 8 bases are a match to TRBD1. This sequence originates from an adult with Crohn's disease. The CDR3 protein is CASSFGQGALGSQPQHF. CDR3 DNA: TGTGCCAGCAGCTTCGGACAGGGTGCTTTAGGAAGCCAGCCCCAGCATTTT. Full variable domain (remainder filled in from reference TRBV7-9 and TRBJ1-5): DTGVSQNPRHKITKRGQNVTFRCDPISEHNRLYWYRQTLGQGPEFLTYFQNEAQLEKSRLLSDRFSAERPKGSFSTLEIQRTEQGDSAMYLCASSFGQGALGSQPQHFGDGTRLSIL.